The TCR beta chain described here comes from a study of blood T cell repertoires in COVID-19. Study details: Donors in the United States, Italy and Spain gave samples during acute or convalescent COVID-19. PBMCs, B-cell-depleted T cells, or T cells provided the cDNA or gDNA that made up the material.

CDR3 length: 15 amino acids. Trimming took 6 bases from V and 4 from J; bases not matched to a gene: 6. Germline values: CDR1 SGHDN, CDR2 FVKESK. Source study methods: Amplification from reference gene primers served as the basis for estimated nucleated cell counts. Only in-frame clones appear in the TCRdb table, and some are missing; sequencing was by immunoSEQ multiplex PCR. For V, J and clone size, that table is used; D and trimming come from the DNA. This table holds more than 60,000 clones, 75% to 90% found once. Sequencing input: peripheral blood. The sequence was obtained from a man in his fifties or sixties with active or convalescent COVID-19. V usage is TRBV14 and J usage is TRBJ2-1, with TRBD2 matching over 10 bases. In DNA, the CDR3 is TGTGCCAGCAGGGCGACTAGCGGGTCATACAATGAGCAGTTCTTC. The encoded protein is CASRATSGSYNEQFF.